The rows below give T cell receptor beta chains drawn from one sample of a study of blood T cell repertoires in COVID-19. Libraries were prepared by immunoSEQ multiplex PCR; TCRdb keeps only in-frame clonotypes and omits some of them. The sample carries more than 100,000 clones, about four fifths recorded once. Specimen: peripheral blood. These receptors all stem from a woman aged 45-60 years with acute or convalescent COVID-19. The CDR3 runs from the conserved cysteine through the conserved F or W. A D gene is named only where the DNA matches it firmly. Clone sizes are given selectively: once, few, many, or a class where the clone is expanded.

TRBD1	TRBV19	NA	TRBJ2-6	TGTGCCAGTAGTAGGGCGGGGACAGGGGGTACTGGGGCCAACGTCCTGACTTTC	CASSRAGTGGTGANVLTF
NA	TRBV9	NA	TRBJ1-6	TGTGCCAGCAGCCCCAGTCCCTCCAATTCACCCCTCCACTTT	CASSPSPSNSPLHF
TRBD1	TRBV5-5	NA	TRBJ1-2	TGTGCCAGCAGCTCCCCTACCACAGGGGGAATTTATGGCTACACCTTC	CASSSPTTGGIYGYTF
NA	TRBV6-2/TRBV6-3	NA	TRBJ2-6	TGTGCCAGCAGTTACGAGACAGTTCCCTCTGGGGCCAACGTCCTGACTTTC	CASSYETVPSGANVLTF
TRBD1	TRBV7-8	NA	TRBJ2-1	TGTGCCAGCAGCTTCCGGGACAGTAACAATGAGCAGTTCTTC	CASSFRDSNNEQFF
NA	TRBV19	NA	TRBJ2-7	TGTGCCAGTAGTATAGCGGCGGACAGAGTGGGACAGTACTTC	CASSIAADRVGQYF
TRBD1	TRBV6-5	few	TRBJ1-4	TGTGCCAGCAGTTACGGAATGACAGGGCCGGAAGAAAAACTGTTTTTT	CASSYGMTGPEEKLFF
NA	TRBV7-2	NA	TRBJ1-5	TGTGCCAGCACTGTTCTTGATCAGCCCCAGCATTTT	CASTVLDQPQHF
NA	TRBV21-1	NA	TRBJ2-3	TGTGCCAGCACCCGAAGCGGGGGGGTATTTCCCAAAGACCTCACAGATACGCAGTATTTT	CASTRSGGVFPKDLTDTQYF
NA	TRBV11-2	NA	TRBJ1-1	TGTGCCAGCAGCTTACGGGGCACTGAAGCTTTCTTT	CASSLRGTEAFF
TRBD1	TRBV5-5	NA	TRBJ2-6	TGTGCCAGCAGTTCCGGACAGGCCAGGGGTATCTACTCTGGGGCCAACGTCCTGACTTTC	CASSSGQARGIYSGANVLTF
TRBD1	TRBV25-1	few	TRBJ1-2	TGTGCCAGCAGTGACCTACGGACAGGATATGGCTACACCTTC	CASSDLRTGYGYTF
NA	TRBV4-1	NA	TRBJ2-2	TGCGCCAGCAGCACTACAGGGTTCGGTGCCGGGGAGCTGTTTTTT	CASSTTGFGAGELFF
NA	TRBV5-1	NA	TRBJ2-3	TGCGCCAGCAGCTTGGGCTCATCGGGGGGCACAGATACGCAGTATTTT	CASSLGSSGGTDTQYF
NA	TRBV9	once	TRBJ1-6	TGTGCCAGCAGCGTAGGTGGGGGCCAGTCACCCCTCCACTTT	CASSVGGGQSPLHF
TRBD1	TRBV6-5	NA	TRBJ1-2	TGTGCCAGCAGTTACCGGGACAGGGGGGAGGATGGCTACACCTTC	CASSYRDRGEDGYTF
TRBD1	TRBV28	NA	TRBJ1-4	TGTGCCGAGAGCGGACAGGGGGCTAATGAAAAACTGTTTTTT	CAESGQGANEKLFF